This passage covers 6 T cell receptor beta chains from one sample sequenced in a study of blood T cell repertoires in COVID-19. Repertoires were generated with immunoSEQ multiplex PCR, while TCRdb's copy carries only in-frame clones and drops some. The profile shows about 99,000 clones, about 90% of them singletons. The specimen was peripheral blood. These receptors were collected from a human donor in a cohort sampled during active COVID-19.

The chain recombines TRBV24-1 with TRBJ2-7; D unresolved. This CDR3 region has 13 residues. The germline V gene encodes CDR1 KGHDR and CDR2 SFDVKD. Trimming removed 3 bases at V and 0 bases at J, with 5 bases between. CDR3 protein: CATSDTVSYEQYF. CDR3 in DNA: TGTGCCACCAGTGATACGGTCTCCTACGAGCAGTACTTC.

The V and J genes are TRBV6-5 and TRBJ2-1; 8 nucleotides match TRBD2. The CDR3 is 14 residues long. The V and J ends lost 7 bases and 3 bases, in that order; junction bases with no gene match: 5. Germline V gene sequence: CDR1 MNHEY, CDR2 SVGAGI. CDR3 in DNA: TGTGCCAGCATCGGGACTAGTAGCTACAATGAGCAGTTCTTC. Translation gives CASIGTSSYNEQFF.

This chain connects TRBV2 to TRBJ1-1; D might be TRBD1 (6 bases). The CDR3 length is 14 residues. With 8 bases removed from V and 0 bases from J, the gap between germline ends came to 13 bases. Germline V lookup: CDR1 SNHLY, CDR2 FYNNEI. DNA for the CDR3: TGTGCCAGCTTCACAGGGTCCTTGAACACTGAAGCTTTCTTT. Translation: CASFTGSLNTEAFF.

The gene calls are TRBV13 and TRBJ1-1; maybe TRBD1 (5 bases). The germline V and J ends were trimmed by 1 base and 0 bases, with 9 bases remaining between them. CDR3 length equals 15 residues. CDR1 and CDR2 from the germline V gene are PRHDT and FYEKMQ (reference sequence). CDR3: CASSLAGNMNTEAFF. The CDR3 nucleotides are TGTGCCAGCAGCTTAGCAGGGAACATGAACACTGAAGCTTTCTTT.

The V gene is TRBV9, the J gene TRBJ1-2, with TRBD1 as a possible D gene (5 bases). The CDR3 is made up of 17 amino acids. Germline-derived CDR1 and CDR2 are SGDLS and YYNGEE. V lost 0 bases and J 6 bases, leaving 21 bases between the germline ends. The CDR3 is CASSVGGGRGRHHGYTF. In DNA form, the CDR3 reads TGTGCCAGCAGCGTAGGGGGAGGGAGGGGAAGACACCATGGCTACACCTTC.

The chain recombines TRBV29-1 with TRBJ1-1, with 7 nucleotides matching TRBD1. Trimming took 6 bases from V and 4 from J; bases not matched to a gene: 8. Germline values: CDR1 SQVTM, CDR2 ANQGSEA. There are 13 residues in the CDR3. DNA for the CDR3: TGCAGCGTCTACAGGGGCCCGAGCACTGAAGCTTTCTTT. It encodes CSVYRGPSTEAFF.